These 11 T cell receptor beta chains originate from one sample sequenced in a study of shared clonotypes between healthy human individuals. TCRdb's table, derived via immunoSEQ multiplex PCR, lists solely in-frame clones and lacks some. The data hold some 800,000 clones, with over 90% observed a single time. It was CD45RO-negative cells, positively selected for CCR7, that made up naive CD8 cells, with terminally differentiated effector memory CD45RA+ cells excluded. Sequencing was done on a sample of naive CD8+ T cells sorted from blood. All receptors derive from a man aged 25 to 40 in good health.

The genes are TRBV7-9 and TRBJ2-2; D is unclear. Germline values: CDR1 SEHNR, CDR2 FQNEAQ (reference sequence). This CDR3 comprises 14 residues. Trimming cost V 2 bases and J 2 bases, with 6 bases left between them. The CDR3 coding sequence is TGTGCCAGCAGCTTATCAACCAACACCGGGGAGCTGTTTTTT. It codes for CASSLSTNTGELFF.

V usage is TRBV6-1 and J usage is TRBJ1-2; D perhaps matches TRBD1 (6 bases). The CDR3 runs 14 residues. Trimming stripped 2 bases from V and 4 bases from J, with 11 bases between. Germline CDR1 is MNHNS and CDR2 is SASEGT. The CDR3 loop reads CASSEWTALYGYTF. In nucleotides, the CDR3 is TGTGCCAGCAGTGAATGGACAGCCCTCTATGGCTACACCTTC.

This clone was seen only a few times. The genes are TRBV6-5 and TRBJ1-1; D remains unclear. The germline CDR1 and CDR2 sequences are MNHEY and SVGAGI. The CDR3 is made up of 13 amino acids. Trimming shortened V by 4 bases and J by 2 bases, and 8 bases separated the two germline ends. CDR3 loop: CASSLHRNTEAFF. CDR3 DNA: TGTGCCAGCAGTTTACATCGTAACACTGAAGCTTTCTTT.

The genes are TRBV10-3 and TRBJ1-3; no clear D gene. This CDR3 is 13 amino acids long. From germline, CDR1 is ENHRY and CDR2 SYGVKD. Trimming removed 10 bases at V and 0 bases at J, with 10 bases between. The CDR3 coding sequence is TGTGCCACCGGTGGGGACTCTGGAAACACCATATATTTT. Its protein is CATGGDSGNTIYF.

This clone was seen repeatedly, ten times or more. V is TRBV7-2 and J is TRBJ2-1; 10 bases align to TRBD1. The CDR3 covers 18 residues. Germline-derived CDR1 and CDR2 are SGHTA and FQGNSA. The junction had 18 bases not matched to a gene; V was cut back by 5 bases and J by 8 bases. The CDR3 spells CASSQPGQGSVSWDEQFF. The DNA of the CDR3 is TGTGCCAGCAGCCAGCCGGGACAGGGGAGCGTTTCGTGGGATGAGCAGTTCTTC.

A single count supports this clone. The chain links TRBV19 to TRBJ1-5; tentatively, D is TRBD1 (5 bases). With 7 bases removed from V and 0 bases from J, the gap between germline ends came to 13 bases. The CDR3 length is 15 residues. Germline CDR1 LNHDA, CDR2 SQIVND (reference sequence). CDR3 coding DNA: TGTGCCAGTACTTTGGGGGATTATAGCAATCAGCCCCAGCATTTT. Translation: CASTLGDYSNQPQHF.

The rearrangement links TRBV7-9 to TRBJ1-1, with TRBD1 as a possible D gene (5 bases). Trimming removed 6 bases at V and 3 bases at J, with 17 bases between. The V gene's germline CDR1 is SEHNR and CDR2 FQNEAQ (reference sequence). The CDR3 covers 15 residues. CDR3 amino acids: CASRLFQGRDTEAFF. CDR3 coding DNA: TGTGCCAGCAGACTCTTTCAAGGCAGGGACACTGAAGCTTTCTTT.

The chain employs TRBV6-6 and TRBJ2-7; 7 nucleotides align to TRBD1. This CDR3 has 15 residues. The junction had 7 bases not matched to a gene; V was cut back by 3 bases and J by 2 bases. Germline V gene data show CDR1 as MNHNY and CDR2 as SVGAGI (reference sequence). The CDR3 protein is CASSYSRDSPYEQYF. The CDR3 DNA follows: TGTGCCAGCAGTTATTCCCGGGACAGTCCCTACGAGCAGTACTTC.

The count of this clone is one. V usage is TRBV2 and J usage is TRBJ1-3, with 7 bases lining up with TRBD1. V was clipped by 10 bases and J by 2 bases; unmatched bases: 11. Germline loops: CDR1 SNHLY, CDR2 FYNNEI. This CDR3 is 15 amino acids long. CDR3 DNA sequence: TGTGCCACTTTCAGACAGGGAGCTGCTGGAAACACCATATATTTT. Its translation: CATFRQGAAGNTIYF.

V is TRBV7-9 and J is TRBJ2-1; 7 positions match TRBD2. The V gene end was trimmed by 4 bases and the J gene end by 0 bases; junction bases not matched to a gene: 3. The germline V gene has CDR1 SEHNR and CDR2 FQNEAQ (reference sequence). This CDR3 is built from 15 residues. CDR3: CASSSSGTSYNEQFF. CDR3 DNA: TGTGCCAGCAGCTCTAGCGGTACCTCCTACAATGAGCAGTTCTTC.

This chain joins TRBV9 and TRBJ1-2; TRBD1 is a possible D gene (6 bases). Trimming cost V 5 bases and J 6 bases, with 8 bases left between them. The CDR3 is 11 residues long. Germline lookup yields CDR1 SGDLS and CDR2 YYNGEE. CDR3 coding DNA: TGTGCCAGCAGACACAGGGATGGCTACACCTTC. This translates into CASRHRDGYTF.